This passage covers 18 T cell receptor beta chains from one sample sequenced in a study of blood T cell repertoires in COVID-19. This table comes from immunoSEQ multiplex PCR, and its TCRdb copy is limited to in-frame clones, with some not included. In the table there are 30,000 to 40,000 clones, approximately 80% of which are singletons. What was sequenced was peripheral blood. These receptors were collected from a man aged 80 or over with acute or convalescent COVID-19.

The chain is built from TRBV9 and TRBJ2-5, with 11 bases fitting TRBD1. Trimming removed 3 bases from V and 4 bases from J; junction bases left unmatched: 5. Germline CDR1 reads SGDLS; CDR2 reads YYNGEE. The CDR3 sequence is 15 residues long. In nucleotides, the CDR3 is TGTGCCAGCAGCGCGACCGGGACAGGGGGAGAGACCCAGTACTTC. This translates into CASSATGTGGETQYF.

This chain uses TRBV6-5 with TRBJ1-3; D is unresolved. Germline V CDR1 and CDR2: MNHEY, SVGAGI. The germline V and J ends were trimmed by 1 base and 0 bases, with 10 bases remaining between them. The CDR3 totals 16 residues. CDR3 protein: CASSYYSVRSGNTIYF. In nucleotides, the CDR3 is TGTGCCAGCAGTTACTATAGCGTCCGCTCTGGAAACACCATATATTTT.

The rearrangement joins TRBV19 to TRBJ2-7; TRBD2 agrees at 8 bases. The CDR3 extends over 15 amino acids. V lost 3 bases and J lost 6; bases outside the gene matches: 10. CDR1 is LNHDA and CDR2 is SQIVND in the germline V gene (reference sequence). CDR3 coding DNA: TGTGCCAGTAGTATTATGTTAGCGGGATCTCCCGAGCAGTACTTC. It codes for CASSIMLAGSPEQYF.

This clone was observed at least ten times. The gene calls are TRBV6-5 and TRBJ2-7; D may be TRBD1 (6 bases). Germline V gene sequence: CDR1 MNHEY, CDR2 SVGAGI. Trimming took off 6 bases at V and 0 bases at J, with 9 bases between the two ends. There are 13 residues in the CDR3. The CDR3 here is CASRHRDSYEQYF. DNA of the CDR3: TGTGCCAGCAGACACAGGGACTCCTACGAGCAGTACTTC.

The chain recombines TRBV5-1 with TRBJ2-2; 8 bases agree with TRBD1. The CDR3 sequence is 14 residues long. Germline V gene sequence: CDR1 SGHRS, CDR2 YFSETQ. Trimming cost V 0 bases and J 6 bases; bases outside gene matches: 1. The chain's CDR3 is CASSLGQGSGELFF. CDR3 in DNA: TGCGCCAGCAGCTTGGGACAGGGGTCCGGGGAGCTGTTTTTT.

V is TRBV12-5 and J is TRBJ2-7; D not certain. In germline, CDR1 is LGHNT, CDR2 FRNRAP. The CDR3 covers 13 residues. Trimming stripped 5 bases from V and 4 bases from J, with 12 bases between. CDR3: CASGPPGEYEQYF. The CDR3 DNA reads TGTGCTAGTGGTCCCCCCGGAGAGTACGAGCAGTACTTC.

The chain uses TRBV10-3 and TRBJ2-1; TRBD2 matches 7 bases. The CDR3 runs to 12 residues. V lost 3 bases to trimming and J lost 7 bases; unmatched junction nucleotides: 0. Germline assignment: CDR1 ENHRY and CDR2 SYGVKD. The CDR3 spells CAISEAGNEQFF. As DNA, the CDR3 is TGTGCCATCAGTGAAGCGGGGAATGAGCAGTTCTTC.

The gene calls are TRBV18 and TRBJ1-2; weak D call: TRBD1 (5 bases). The V gene lost 0 bases and the J gene lost 3 bases, with 11 bases spanning the gap. The CDR3 loop spans 15 amino acids. Germline V gene sequence: CDR1 KGHSH, CDR2 LQKENI. The CDR3: CASSPPSQGDYGYTF. CDR3 DNA: TGTGCCAGCTCACCACCGAGTCAAGGGGACTATGGCTACACCTTC.

The V call is TRBV6-1, the J call TRBJ2-7; 9 bases match TRBD1. Looked up from germline, CDR1 is MNHNS and CDR2 is SASEGT. The CDR3 runs 16 residues. Losses at the gene ends were 2 bases for V and 9 bases for J; bases not matched to a gene: 14. The CDR3 spells CASSELRWGTGMRQYF. The CDR3 DNA is TGTGCCAGCAGTGAATTGCGGTGGGGGACAGGGATGAGGCAGTACTTC.

This chain joins TRBV7-3 and TRBJ2-7; 7 nucleotides match TRBD1. The V segment lost 4 bases and the J segment 5 bases; nucleotides outside the gene matches: 8. The germline V gene has CDR1 SGHTA and CDR2 FQGTGA. This CDR3 region has 14 residues. CDR3 sequence reads: CASSSSGGLDEQYF. The CDR3 DNA sequence: TGTGCCAGCAGCTCTTCAGGGGGTCTAGACGAGCAGTACTTC.

V is TRBV11-2 and J is TRBJ2-5; 12 nucleotides agree with TRBD1. The CDR3 loop spans 17 amino acids. V was pared by 2 bases and J by 4 bases, with 8 bases of the junction left unmatched. Germline V gives CDR1 SGHAT, CDR2 FQNNGV. CDR3: CASSLQGTGGLGETQYF. The CDR3 nucleotides are TGTGCCAGCAGCTTACAAGGGACAGGGGGCTTGGGAGAGACCCAGTACTTC.

The chain combines TRBV7-3 with TRBJ2-7; TRBD2 is a possible D gene (5 bases). Germline assignment: CDR1 SGHTA and CDR2 FQGTGA. V was cut by 5 bases and J by 1 base, with 9 bases left in between. This CDR3 is built from 13 residues. This CDR3 reads CASSQSGSYEQYF. The CDR3 DNA reads as TGTGCCAGCAGCCAGTCGGGGTCCTACGAGCAGTACTTC.

In its sample, this clone was seen once. The chain has TRBV5-1 and TRBJ1-6; D is undetermined. V lost 0 bases to trimming and J lost 6 bases, with 7 bases between them. This CDR3 comprises 14 residues. Germline V gene data show CDR1 as SGHRS and CDR2 as YFSETQ. CDR3 nucleotide sequence: TGCGCCAGCAGCTTGGACAGTCGTAATTCACCCCTCCACTTT. Protein product: CASSLDSRNSPLHF.

This chain joins TRBV19 and TRBJ2-2; TRBD1 aligns across 11 bases. Looked up from germline, CDR1 is LNHDA and CDR2 is SQIVND (reference sequence). This CDR3 is 16 amino acids long. The J segment lost 4 bases and the V segment lost 3 bases, leaving 4 bases of the junction unmatched. CDR3 DNA sequence: TGTGCCAGTAGTATCGGACAGGGGGCAGGCACCGGGGAGCTGTTTTTT. It yields the protein CASSIGQGAGTGELFF.

The V and J genes are TRBV21-1 and TRBJ2-1; the DNA was not used to check the table's D call, TRBD2. TRBV21-1 is tagged as a pseudogene. CDR3 length equals 19 residues. The CDR3 loop reads CASSTQTVSTSGAHNEQFF. In nucleotides, the CDR3 is TGTGCCAGCAGCACCCAAACAGTATCGACTAGCGGGGCCCACAATGAGCAGTTCTTC.

This clone was recorded at least ten times. Distinct nucleotide sequences in the sample also encode this CDR3. This chain links TRBV7-9 with TRBJ1-6, with 7 bases matching TRBD1. Germline V gene sequence: CDR1 SEHNR, CDR2 FQNEAQ (reference sequence). The CDR3 runs 16 residues. After removal of 1 base from V and 3 bases from J, the junction contained 3 bases not matched to a gene. DNA of the CDR3: TGTGCCAGCAGCTTAGGACAGGGCTTCTATAATTCACCCCTCCACTTT. This codes for CASSLGQGFYNSPLHF.

This clone has only a few counts. The sample has other DNA sequences that encode this CDR3 too. The chain joins TRBV5-6 to TRBJ2-7; the D gene is possibly TRBD2 (6 bases). The CDR3 is 14 amino acids. Germline V gene data show CDR1 as SGHDT and CDR2 as YYEEEE. V was clipped by 1 base and J by 0 bases, with 8 bases between them. Here the CDR3 reads CASSLLRGSYEQYF. As DNA, the CDR3 is TGTGCCAGCAGCTTGTTGCGGGGCTCCTACGAGCAGTACTTC.

V gene TRBV7-9 combines with J gene TRBJ2-3; 7 positions match TRBD2. Germline V gene sequence: CDR1 SEHNR, CDR2 FQNEAQ (reference sequence). V trimming: 5 bases; J trimming: 5 bases; junction bases outside the gene matches: 7. The length of the CDR3 is 14 residues. The DNA of the CDR3 is TGTGCCAGCAGCCTACGGACTAGAAGAGATACGCAGTATTTT. Encoded protein: CASSLRTRRDTQYF.